These T cell receptor beta chains were read from a single sample in a study of neoadjuvant anti-PD-1 for oral cavity cancer. Assay: immunoSEQ multiplex PCR; the TCRdb copy retains only in-frame clones and omits some. In the table there are about 37,000 clones, around 40% of which are singletons. The sequences come from tumor tissue, collected after nivolumab (anti-PD-1) treatment. Every receptor here comes from a person aged 35-79 years with oral cavity squamous cell carcinoma. CDR3s include the opening cysteine and the closing phenylalanine or tryptophan. D genes are given only for firm matches. The listing skips clone size in some rows; elsewhere it reads once, few, many or a size class.

j_gene	d_gene	v_gene	len	abundance	CDR3nt	CDR3aa
TRBJ2-7	.	TRBV18	14	.	TGTGCCAGCTCACCATCATGGGGTAAGGACGAGCAGTACTTC	CASSPSWGKDEQYF
TRBJ2-7	.	TRBV30	12	.	TGTGCCTGGAGTCGTCTAGCCTACGAGCAGTACTTC	CAWSRLAYEQYF
TRBJ1-2	.	TRBV7-2	13	many	TGTGCCAGCAGCTCAGGACAGAACTATGGCTACACCTTC	CASSSGQNYGYTF
TRBJ2-7	TRBD1	TRBV7-6	15	.	TGTGCCAGCAGACTCCGGGACAGGGGACCCTACGAGCAGTACTTC	CASRLRDRGPYEQYF
TRBJ1-2	.	TRBV28	13	few	TGTGCCAGCAGAGACAGCGGAGGACGGGGCTACACCTTC	CASRDSGGRGYTF
TRBJ2-1	TRBD2	TRBV6-4	14	.	TGTGCCAGCAGTGAAGCGGGAGAGTTCAATGAGCAGTTCTTC	CASSEAGEFNEQFF
TRBJ2-7	TRBD2	TRBV5-4	15	.	TGTGCCAGCAGCTTCCTAGCGGGAGGAGCCTACGAGCAGTACTTC	CASSFLAGGAYEQYF
TRBJ2-2	.	TRBV7-8	13	many	TGTGCCAGCAGCTTAGTTGACACCGGGGAGCTGTTTTTT	CASSLVDTGELFF
TRBJ1-1	TRBD1	TRBV5-1	16	.	TGCGCCAGCAGCTGGGGACAGGGGCTTTTAGACACTGAAGCTTTCTTT	CASSWGQGLLDTEAFF
TRBJ2-2	.	TRBV5-1	13	.	TGCGCCAGCAGCTTGGGCGGGCCCGGGGAGCTGTTTTTT	CASSLGGPGELFF
TRBJ2-3	.	TRBV11-2	15	.	TGTGCCAGCAGCTTTGGTAACGGGAATGGAGAGACGCAGTATTTT	CASSFGNGNGETQYF
TRBJ2-1	.	TRBV6-1	17	few	TGTGCCAGCAGTGGAAGTGTAGGGACCAAAATCTACAATGAGCAGTTCTTC	CASSGSVGTKIYNEQFF
TRBJ1-2	.	TRBV5-4	14	.	TGTGCCAGCAGCTTAACAGGAGCTAACTATGGCTACACCTTC	CASSLTGANYGYTF
TRBJ2-5	TRBD2	TRBV27	16	few	TGTGCCAGCAGTTCTCCCCTGAGCGGGGGGCAAGAGACCCAGTACTTC	CASSSPLSGGQETQYF
TRBJ2-1	TRBD2	TRBV5-1	16	.	TGCGCCAGCAGGCAACTGACTAGCGGGGGGGAAGGTGAGCAGTTCTTC	CASRQLTSGGEGEQFF
TRBJ1-2	TRBD1	TRBV11-2	16	.	TGTGCCAGCAGCTCGCGACAGGGGGCGACTATCTATGGCTACACCTTC	CASSSRQGATIYGYTF
TRBJ1-6	.	TRBV10-3	14	few	TGTGCCATCAGCCGGGCCAGTGGAAATTCACCCCTCCACTTT	CAISRASGNSPLHF
TRBJ1-5	.	TRBV4-1	16	few	TGCGCCAGCAGCCAAGCCTATACAGGGCTGGGGCAGCCCCAGCATTTT	CASSQAYTGLGQPQHF
TRBJ1-4	TRBD1	TRBV30	14	few	TGTGCCTGCAGAGCAAGACAGGGGGGTGAAAAACTGTTTTTT	CACRARQGGEKLFF
TRBJ1-1	TRBD1	TRBV18	15	.	TGTGCCAGCTCAGAGGGGAGGACAGGTCCCACTGAAGCTTTCTTT	CASSEGRTGPTEAFF
TRBJ1-1	.	TRBV29-1	13	few	TGCAGCGCTGGCGGTGGGAAGAACACTGAAGCTTTCTTT	CSAGGGKNTEAFF
TRBJ2-3	.	TRBV7-2	13	.	TGTGCCAGCAGCTTTCAGGGCGCAGATACGCAGTATTTT	CASSFQGADTQYF
TRBJ2-7	.	TRBV7-6	14	many	TGTGCCAGCAGCTTAGCTTTGGACCTTGGCGAGCAGTACTTC	CASSLALDLGEQYF
TRBJ2-7	.	TRBV5-5	15	.	TGTGCCAGCAGCGGGAAACAGGTGGGACCGGACGAGCAGTACTTC	CASSGKQVGPDEQYF
TRBJ2-7	.	TRBV6-5	14	.	TGTGCCAGCAGTTACTCCGACGCCCGCTACGAGCAGTACTTC	CASSYSDARYEQYF
TRBJ2-5	.	TRBV5-1	13	.	TGCGCCAGCAGTTGGGAGTTTCAAGAGACCCAGTACTTC	CASSWEFQETQYF
TRBJ2-7	.	TRBV6-1	15	many	TGTGCCAGCAGTGACCAAGTGGCAGGGAAGGACGAGCAGTACTTC	CASSDQVAGKDEQYF